One sample yielded the 12 T cell receptor beta chains listed below, sequenced in a study of blood T cell repertoires in COVID-19. Repertoires were generated with immunoSEQ multiplex PCR, while TCRdb's copy carries only in-frame clones and drops some. Of hundreds of thousands of clones in the sample, roughly 87% were seen once. Sequencing was carried out using peripheral blood. All receptors come from a man between 18 and 29 years old with active or convalescent COVID-19.

The rearrangement links TRBV7-9 to TRBJ1-1; the D gene is possibly TRBD1 (6 bases). This CDR3 is built from 15 residues. Per the germline V gene, CDR1 is SEHNR and CDR2 is FQNEAQ (reference sequence). Between the trimmed V and J ends, which lost 4 bases and 3 bases, there was a span of 15 bases. The CDR3 coding sequence is TGTGCCAGCAGCTCCGTGACAGGCGCGGACACTGAAGCTTTCTTT. It specifies CASSSVTGADTEAFF.

There are many counts of this clone. The chain uses TRBV6-6 and TRBJ1-5, with D unresolved. The CDR3 extends over 14 amino acids. The V and J ends lost 0 bases and 7 bases respectively, with 10 bases between them. CDR1 is MNHNY and CDR2 is SVGAGI in the germline V gene (reference sequence). The CDR3 DNA reads TGTGCCAGCAGTTACTCGAGGGTTGGACAGCCCCAGCATTTT. Translated, it gives CASSYSRVGQPQHF.

The chain recombines TRBV18 with TRBJ2-1; TRBD2 agrees at 10 bases. CDR3 size: 15 residues. Germline trimming cut 2 bases from V and 3 bases from J; bases unmatched to any gene: 1. Germline CDR1 is KGHSH and CDR2 is LQKENI. CDR3 coding DNA: TGTGCCAGCTCACCAGTAGCGGGAGGCTACAATGAGCAGTTCTTC. This sequence encodes CASSPVAGGYNEQFF.

This chain uses TRBV5-1 with TRBJ2-7, with 9 bases aligning to TRBD2. The germline V gene has CDR1 SGHRS and CDR2 YFSETQ. CDR3 length: 14 amino acids. V gave up 2 bases and J gave up 6 bases; unmatched junction bases: 6. The CDR3: CASSLAGGPPEQYF. The CDR3 nucleotides are TGCGCCAGCAGCTTAGCGGGAGGTCCCCCCGAGCAGTACTTC.

The V call is TRBV11-2, the J call TRBJ1-2, with 8 bases lining up with TRBD1. V dropped 6 bases and J dropped 5; count of bases not matched to a gene: 17. This CDR3 is 17 amino acids long. Germline V gives CDR1 SGHAT, CDR2 FQNNGV. The CDR3 is CASSTNQGARGGYGYTF. CDR3 nucleotides: TGTGCCAGCAGTACTAACCAGGGGGCCAGGGGAGGGTATGGCTACACCTTC.

The chain is built from TRBV25-1 and TRBJ2-2; 9 bases map to TRBD1. This CDR3 has 16 amino acids. Germline CDR1 is MGHDK and CDR2 is SYGVNS. With 4 bases clipped from V and 4 bases from J, the junction kept 7 bases outside the gene matches. The CDR3 region is CASSGLGTGRTGELFF. DNA of the CDR3: TGTGCCAGCAGTGGACTCGGGACAGGGCGCACCGGGGAGCTGTTTTTT.

The chain carries TRBV19 and TRBJ1-5; 8 bases line up with TRBD1. The V gene end was trimmed by 6 bases and the J gene end by 3 bases; junction bases not matched to a gene: 7. In germline, CDR1 is LNHDA, CDR2 SQIVND (reference sequence). This CDR3 is built from 15 residues. The CDR3 loop reads CASRNRDRINQPQHF. The CDR3 DNA reads TGTGCCAGTAGGAACCGGGACAGGATCAATCAGCCCCAGCATTTT.

This chain links TRBV4-1 with TRBJ1-2; D might be TRBD1 (5 bases). The CDR3 is 15 amino acids. Germline CDR1 MGHRA, CDR2 YSYEKL. The V end lost 3 bases, the J end lost 6 bases, and 17 bases lay between the germline ends. CDR3 nucleotide sequence: TGCGCCAGCAGCCACCGACAGTCCTATAAAAATGGCTACACCTTC. Its protein product is CASSHRQSYKNGYTF.

The J gene is TRBJ1-2, the V gene TRBV19; D is ambiguous. With 1 base removed from V and 4 bases from J, the gap between germline ends came to 10 bases. CDR3 size: 14 residues. From germline, CDR1 is LNHDA and CDR2 SQIVND (reference sequence). The CDR3 DNA sequence: TGTGCCAGTAGTATAGCGGGGTTTGGCTATGGCTACACCTTC. Translating gives CASSIAGFGYGYTF.

The chain combines TRBV18 with TRBJ2-1; D is unclear. Germline CDR1 and CDR2: KGHSH and LQKENI. Between the trimmed V and J ends, which lost 5 bases and 8 bases, there was a span of 7 bases. This CDR3 has 11 residues. CDR3 DNA sequence: TGTGCCAGCTCAGTCGTAGATGAGCAGTTCTTC. This encodes CASSVVDEQFF.

Only a few counts were recorded for this clone. The chain joins TRBV9 to TRBJ2-3; weak D call: TRBD1 (5 bases). Trimming took 1 base from V and 2 from J, leaving 11 bases between them. Per germline, CDR1 SGDLS and CDR2 YYNGEE. The CDR3 has 15 amino acids. CDR3 region: CASSVQGRFTDTQYF. DNA for the CDR3: TGTGCCAGCAGCGTACAGGGCAGGTTCACAGATACGCAGTATTTT.

This chain links TRBV27 with TRBJ1-5; no reliable D call. Trimming cost V 5 bases and J 9 bases, with 14 bases left between them. The CDR3 is made up of 13 amino acids. Per germline, CDR1 MNHEY and CDR2 SMNVEV (reference sequence). The CDR3 bases are TGTGCCAGCAGTGCCGATCCCCGGGGGCCCCAGCATTTT. It yields the protein CASSADPRGPQHF.